Listed here is a single T cell receptor (beta chain). This clonotype came up many times. The target of this receptor is not known. Base qualities are not provided; no much larger clone lies one nucleotide away. This record belongs to a study of read filtering for tumor transcriptome and immune sequencing (dated by TCRdb to 2018 to 2021). With regard to the full study: Of the patients in the cohort, fewer than 20 were male and more than 12 were female, and their mean age was around 66 years, with a range of roughly 45 to 80. After DNase treatment, whole-transcriptome libraries were prepared using the TruSeq RNA Access Library Prep Kit. The study compared TCR repertoires from targeted immune repertoire sequencing and bulk whole-transcriptome sequencing run on the same bone marrow samples. Under revised international staging, roughly 8 patients fell into R-ISS I, about 17 into R-ISS II and more than five into R-ISS III. Per sample, about 4.05 to 10.27 million TCR-region mapped reads were obtained with IR-seq, compared with only about 80 to 1,300 with RNA-seq. One of the main goals was to work out a read-filtering strategy for immune repertoire data, in particular whether clonotypes backed by only a single read should be removed. On the study overall, not on this receptor specifically: Single-read clonotypes made up roughly 82% of clonotypes but roughly 3.2% of total reads in IR-seq, and over 60% of clonotypes and approximately 42% of reads in RNA-seq. Compared with RNA-seq, IR-seq captured clonotypes at much greater depth and more reliably, and a smaller IR-seq throughput was enough to identify most of the shared clonotypes. The correlation between IR-seq and RNA-seq shared clonotype proportions rose when single-read clonotypes were removed. The sorted CD138-negative fraction was composed of a mixed bone marrow immune population rather than of purified T cells.

Each patient had bone marrow sampled at the time of active disease. Isolation of bone marrow mononuclear cells was performed by Ficoll-Hypaque density gradient centrifugation. Myeloma plasma cells were removed and CD138-negative cells were obtained by negative selection following labeling with CD138 magnetic microbeads on a MACS separator. The purity of the isolated cells was checked by flow cytometry with CD138 antibodies on an Attune NxT. TRIzol reagent was used to extract total RNA, which was then quantified with a NanoDrop spectrophotometer. For each patient, paired RNA-seq and IR-seq were run on the CD138-negative bone marrow sample from that patient. TCR libraries were built from roughly 370 ng RNA with the Immunoverse kit, using molecular barcoded adaptors covering alpha/delta and beta/gamma chains. TCR library preparation used the same RNA that was used for transcriptome sequencing. An Illumina HiSeq 4000 with 2 x 150 cycles was used to sequence the TCR libraries. Per the source publication's procedure: With MiXCR, TCR reads were aligned to human V, D, J and C references and assembled into CDR3 clonotypes, with quality filtering and error correction included. Clonotype counts and gene usage diversity were analyzed with the tcR package in R. For inspection of raw mapping reads, RNA-seq reads were mapped by STAR aligner version 2.5.3a onto GRCh37 of the human genome. IR-seq fastq files were randomly downsampled with Seqtk 1.3 to test the effect of sequencing depth on detected clonotypes. In-frame beta chains were kept once TCRdb had trimmed the public reads at Q25 with fastp and called clones with MiXCR. Under each unique CDR3 protein, matching rows form one entry showing the most common genes and DNA. None of the V and J calls come from the authors' own analysis; TCRdb made them. The sample table lists about 86,000 distinct CDR3 sequences, 9% to 15% of them with a count of one. 15% of the sample is taken by the ten largest.

Specimen: a population of CD138-negative cells sorted from bone marrow. The cell subset or site tag for this specimen amounts to: bone marrow mononuclear cells depleted of CD138+ plasma/myeloma cells by negative magnetic selection. This clonotype was sampled from a donor aged 40 or over with multiple myeloma.

The CDR3 has the sequence CSAWDRATEQYF. The nucleotides are TGCAGTGCTTGGGACAGGGCTACGGAGCAGTACTTC. Here the chain combines TRBV20-1 and TRBJ2-7, with TRBD1 identical over 9 junction bases. V loses 5 bases at its end and J loses 7 bases; junction bases beyond the gene matches: 6. Per the germline V gene (reference sequence), DFQATT is the CDR1 and SNEGSKA is the CDR2. The CDR3 runs 12 amino acids, cysteine and phenylalanine included. The kept DNA is CDR3 alone, 36 bases in frame from the first base.